These T cell receptor beta chains were read from a single sample in a study of OX40 agonist ivuxolimab in advanced cancers. Data came from immunoSEQ multiplex PCR; TCRdb stores just in-frame clones and leaves some out. The sample consists of approximately 84,000 clones, 94% of them appearing once. The sequencing here drew on CD4+ or CD8+ T cells sorted from blood, taken in a trial of the OX40 agonist ivuxolimab. All receptors come from an adult with an advanced solid tumor such as melanoma, head and neck, liver or kidney cancer. The CDR3 runs from the conserved cysteine through the conserved F or W. A D gene is named only where the DNA matches it firmly. Only part of the rows carry a size: once, few, many, or a class if the clone is expanded.

DNA: TGTGCCAGCAGCTTAGTTCCCACCGGGGAGCTGTTTTTT
CDR3: CASSLVPTGELFF
J: TRBJ2-2
V: TRBV11-2
size: .
D: .

DNA: TGCGCCAGCAGCCCGAACCCAGGGTTGTACACTGAAGCTTTCTTT
CDR3: CASSPNPGLYTEAFF
J: TRBJ1-1
V: TRBV4-1
size: .
D: .

DNA: TGTGCCAGCAGAGACAGGGAGGGCTTGGACGGTGAAGCTTTCTTT
CDR3: CASRDREGLDGEAFF
J: TRBJ1-1
V: TRBV27
size: .
D: TRBD1

DNA: TGTGCCAGCAGCTCACAGGGTGGGACAGATACGCAGTATTTT
CDR3: CASSSQGGTDTQYF
J: TRBJ2-3
V: TRBV7-3
size: once
D: .

DNA: TGCGCCAGCAGCCAGGGGACTGGACGCGACGGAAAACTGTTTTTT
CDR3: CASSQGTGRDGKLFF
J: TRBJ1-4
V: TRBV4-3
size: .
D: .

DNA: TGTGCCTGGTACCGGGACGCGTACAGGGAGTTGTACTTC
CDR3: CAWYRDAYRELYF
J: TRBJ2-7
V: TRBV30
size: .
D: .

DNA: TGTGCCAGCAGCTTAGTTGGAGGGAACAATGAGCAGTTCTTC
CDR3: CASSLVGGNNEQFF
J: TRBJ2-1
V: TRBV7-9
size: .
D: .

DNA: TGTGCCAGCAGCCCGGAGGGACTAGCCTACGAGCAGTACTTC
CDR3: CASSPEGLAYEQYF
J: TRBJ2-7
V: TRBV11-2
size: .
D: TRBD2

DNA: TGCAGCGCCCGACAGGGCAGGAGTGAGCAGTTCTTC
CDR3: CSARQGRSEQFF
J: TRBJ2-1
V: TRBV29-1
size: .
D: TRBD1

DNA: TGTGCCAGTAGTCCAGGACAGGGCTCGAGCTACGAGCAGTACTTC
CDR3: CASSPGQGSSYEQYF
J: TRBJ2-7
V: TRBV19
size: .
D: TRBD1

DNA: TGTGCCAGTAGTATGGACAGGGGCCGTGCAACTAATGAAAAACTGTTTTTT
CDR3: CASSMDRGRATNEKLFF
J: TRBJ1-4
V: TRBV19
size: .
D: TRBD1

DNA: TGCGCCAGCAGCTTGTTGGGCAGAGAGGACCACGAGCAGTACTTC
CDR3: CASSLLGREDHEQYF
J: TRBJ2-7
V: TRBV5-1
size: .
D: .

DNA: TGTGCCAGCAGCGGCGGCGGAACCTACGAGCAGTACTTC
CDR3: CASSGGGTYEQYF
J: TRBJ2-7
V: TRBV5-4
size: .
D: .

DNA: TGTGCCAGCAGTTACTCCCTCAAAACAGGGGGCAATGAGCAGTTCTTC
CDR3: CASSYSLKTGGNEQFF
J: TRBJ2-1
V: TRBV6-5
size: .
D: TRBD1

DNA: TGCGCCAGCAGCGATTGGTTCGCAGGGGATGGCTACACCTTC
CDR3: CASSDWFAGDGYTF
J: TRBJ1-2
V: TRBV5-1
size: .
D: .

DNA: TGTGCCAGCAGCTTTCCGGGGACTAGTAGATACGAGCAGTACTTC
CDR3: CASSFPGTSRYEQYF
J: TRBJ2-7
V: TRBV11-2
size: few
D: TRBD2

DNA: TGTGCCAGCAGCCACCGGACTAGCGGGTACCAAGAGACCCAGTACTTC
CDR3: CASSHRTSGYQETQYF
J: TRBJ2-5
V: TRBV11-2
size: .
D: TRBD2

DNA: TGTGCCAGCAGTTCCTGGGGGGACACTGAAGCTTTCTTT
CDR3: CASSSWGDTEAFF
J: TRBJ1-1
V: TRBV27
size: .
D: .

DNA: TGTGCCAGCAGTTTCGGCAGTGGCTATGGCTACACCTTC
CDR3: CASSFGSGYGYTF
J: TRBJ1-2
V: TRBV27
size: .
D: .

DNA: TGTGCCAGCAGCCCAGCCTACAATGAGCAGTTCTTC
CDR3: CASSPAYNEQFF
J: TRBJ2-1
V: TRBV14
size: .
D: .

DNA: TGTGCCACCAGCAGAGATCTGGCGGACATTCAGCCCCAGCATTTT
CDR3: CATSRDLADIQPQHF
J: TRBJ1-5
V: TRBV15
size: .
D: .

DNA: TGTGCCAGCAGCCCGGACGGAGGAAACACCATATATTTT
CDR3: CASSPDGGNTIYF
J: TRBJ1-3
V: TRBV11-2
size: .
D: .

DNA: TGTGCCAGAAGCCCGTTGGGAGGCCCCGAGCAGTACTTC
CDR3: CARSPLGGPEQYF
J: TRBJ2-7
V: TRBV5-3
size: .
D: .

DNA: TGTGCCAGCAGCCCCAGAGCGACTAGCGGGAAGGACAATGAGCAGTTCTTC
CDR3: CASSPRATSGKDNEQFF
J: TRBJ2-1
V: TRBV9
size: .
D: TRBD2

DNA: TGTGCCAGTAGTATAGGGAACCTGAACACTGAAGCTTTCTTT
CDR3: CASSIGNLNTEAFF
J: TRBJ1-1
V: TRBV19
size: .
D: .

DNA: TGTGCCAGCAGCCTCGGACTTACCTCCTACAATGAGCAGTTCTTC
CDR3: CASSLGLTSYNEQFF
J: TRBJ2-1
V: TRBV7-9
size: .
D: .

DNA: TGCAGCACAAAGGACAGGAACACTGAAGCTTTCTTT
CDR3: CSTKDRNTEAFF
J: TRBJ1-1
V: TRBV29-1
size: .
D: .

DNA: TGTGCCAGCAGTTACAGGGACAGGGGCTACGAGCAGTACTTC
CDR3: CASSYRDRGYEQYF
J: TRBJ2-7
V: TRBV6-5
size: .
D: TRBD1

DNA: TGCGCCAGCAGCCAAGGGGTCGAGCAGTTCTTC
CDR3: CASSQGVEQFF
J: TRBJ2-1
V: TRBV4-1
size: .
D: .

DNA: TGTGCCAGCGGAAACCCCAGGGCTTATAATTCACCCCTCCACTTT
CDR3: CASGNPRAYNSPLHF
J: TRBJ1-6
V: TRBV27
size: .
D: .

DNA: TGTGCCAGCAGACGCGGACTAGCGGGAGGCTACAATGAGCAGTTCTTC
CDR3: CASRRGLAGGYNEQFF
J: TRBJ2-1
V: TRBV28
size: .
D: TRBD2

DNA: TGTGCCAGCAGGCAGACAGGGAGTATCACCTACGAGCAGTACTTC
CDR3: CASRQTGSITYEQYF
J: TRBJ2-7
V: TRBV6-6
size: .
D: TRBD1

DNA: TGTGCCAGTAGTATGGTCGACAGGGGGCAGTTCGGCGAGCAGTACTTC
CDR3: CASSMVDRGQFGEQYF
J: TRBJ2-7
V: TRBV19
size: .
D: TRBD1

DNA: TGTGCCAGCAGCCAGAGACAGGGAGGAGGAGAGACCCAGTACTTC
CDR3: CASSQRQGGGETQYF
J: TRBJ2-5
V: TRBV6-5
size: .
D: .

DNA: TGTGCCGGAACCCCGGGACTAGCAACGGAGACCCAGTACTTC
CDR3: CAGTPGLATETQYF
J: TRBJ2-5
V: TRBV30
size: .
D: TRBD2

DNA: TGTGCCAGTAGCCTTAGCGGGAGCTCCTACAATGAGCAGTTCTTC
CDR3: CASSLSGSSYNEQFF
J: TRBJ2-1
V: TRBV19
size: .
D: TRBD2

DNA: TGTGCCAGCAGTTTACAGGGTCGGGGACGGGAGCAGTACTTC
CDR3: CASSLQGRGREQYF
J: TRBJ2-7
V: TRBV27
size: .
D: .

DNA: TGTGCCAGCAGTTTTGGGTCGACAGGGCCCGGAAACACCATATATTTT
CDR3: CASSFGSTGPGNTIYF
J: TRBJ1-3
V: TRBV28
size: .
D: TRBD1

DNA: TGTGCCAGCAGTCCCGGGACAGGGGTATACGAGCAGTACTTC
CDR3: CASSPGTGVYEQYF
J: TRBJ2-7
V: TRBV27
size: .
D: TRBD1

DNA: TGTGCCAGCAGCCCGGGCTACCAAGTGGGCGAGCAGTACTTC
CDR3: CASSPGYQVGEQYF
J: TRBJ2-7
V: TRBV5-6
size: .
D: .

DNA: TGCAGCGCGGGACTAGCGGGGGGTAATGAGCAGTTCTTC
CDR3: CSAGLAGGNEQFF
J: TRBJ2-1
V: TRBV29-1
size: .
D: TRBD2

DNA: TGTGCCAGCAGGAGAGGAATCGGGCACGACGAGCAGTACTTC
CDR3: CASRRGIGHDEQYF
J: TRBJ2-7
V: TRBV28
size: once
D: .

DNA: TGTGCCAGCAGCTACCTAGCGGGAGCTGAAGATACGCAGTATTTT
CDR3: CASSYLAGAEDTQYF
J: TRBJ2-3
V: TRBV7-3
size: .
D: TRBD2

DNA: TGCAGCGTGTTAACTAGCCCCGGGGAGCTGTTTTTT
CDR3: CSVLTSPGELFF
J: TRBJ2-2
V: TRBV29-1
size: .
D: .

DNA: TGTGCCAGCAGCTTGTCCGATACCCGGGTATATGGCTACACCTTC
CDR3: CASSLSDTRVYGYTF
J: TRBJ1-2
V: TRBV5-5
size: .
D: .

DNA: TGTGCCAGCATAGTGAAGGGAGGCGATGGCTACACCTTC
CDR3: CASIVKGGDGYTF
J: TRBJ1-2
V: TRBV6-1
size: .
D: .

DNA: TGCAGCGTTGAAGAAAGGGGTGCTGGGGCCAACGTCCTGACTTTC
CDR3: CSVEERGAGANVLTF
J: TRBJ2-6
V: TRBV29-1
size: .
D: .

DNA: TGTGCCAGCAGTCCGCCCAGGAATTCACCCCTCCACTTT
CDR3: CASSPPRNSPLHF
J: TRBJ1-6
V: TRBV27
size: .
D: .

DNA: TGTGCCAGCAGCACCGTTCTACGCCGATCTGAAGCTTTCTTT
CDR3: CASSTVLRRSEAFF
J: TRBJ1-1
V: TRBV27
size: .
D: .

DNA: TGCAGCGTCGTAAGAGGCGTCGAGCGGTACTTC
CDR3: CSVVRGVERYF
J: TRBJ2-7
V: TRBV29-1
size: once
D: .

DNA: TGTGCCAGCAGTCGGACAGGGGGCACCGGGGAGCTGTTTTTT
CDR3: CASSRTGGTGELFF
J: TRBJ2-2
V: TRBV6-5
size: .
D: TRBD1

DNA: TGTGCCAGCAGCCTAACTGGGACTGAACTTAACACCGGGGAGCTGTTTTTT
CDR3: CASSLTGTELNTGELFF
J: TRBJ2-2
V: TRBV9
size: .
D: .

DNA: TGTGCCAGCAGTGACTCGGGCACCGGGGAGCTGTTTTTT
CDR3: CASSDSGTGELFF
J: TRBJ2-2
V: TRBV6-4
size: .
D: .

DNA: TGTGCCATCAGTGAGTCTGCCCCTTTAAGGGGTGAAGCTTTCTTT
CDR3: CAISESAPLRGEAFF
J: TRBJ1-1
V: TRBV10-3
size: .
D: .

DNA: TGTGCCAGCAGTCCGAGCTTATCCGGGGAGCTGTTTTTT
CDR3: CASSPSLSGELFF
J: TRBJ2-2
V: TRBV5-4
size: .
D: .

DNA: TGTGCCAGTAGTATAGGAGGGAACGAGCAGTACTTC
CDR3: CASSIGGNEQYF
J: TRBJ2-7
V: TRBV19
size: .
D: .

DNA: TGTGCCAGCAGCTCGGACGGAGAGACCCAGTACTTC
CDR3: CASSSDGETQYF
J: TRBJ2-5
V: TRBV7-3
size: .
D: .